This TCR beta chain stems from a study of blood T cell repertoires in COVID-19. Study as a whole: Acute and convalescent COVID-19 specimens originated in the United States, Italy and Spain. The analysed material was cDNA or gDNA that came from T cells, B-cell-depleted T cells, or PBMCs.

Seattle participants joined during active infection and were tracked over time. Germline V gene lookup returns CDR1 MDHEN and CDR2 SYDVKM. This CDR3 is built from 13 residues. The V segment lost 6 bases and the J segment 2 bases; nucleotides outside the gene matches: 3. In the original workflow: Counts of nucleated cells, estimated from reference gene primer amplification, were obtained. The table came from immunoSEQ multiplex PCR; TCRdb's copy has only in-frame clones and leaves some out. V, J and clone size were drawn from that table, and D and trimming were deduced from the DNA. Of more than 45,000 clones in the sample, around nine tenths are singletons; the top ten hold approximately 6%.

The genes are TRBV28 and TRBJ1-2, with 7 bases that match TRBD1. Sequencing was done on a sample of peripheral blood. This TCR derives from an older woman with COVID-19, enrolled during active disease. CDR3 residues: CASRRQGNYGYTF. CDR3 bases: TGTGCCAGCAGGCGACAGGGAAACTATGGCTACACCTTC.